This T cell receptor beta chain was retrieved from a study of Graves' ophthalmopathy and Graves' hyperthyroidism. Amplifying from RNA transcripts, the study obtained TCR beta CDR3 regions. HTBI-primed first-round RT-PCR preceded second-round multiplex PCR. TCRdb called the multiplex PCR reads again in MiXCR, with one record for every CDR3 protein. The repertoire includes 200,000 to 300,000 distinct CDR3 sequences, less than 55% of them detected once, and less than 60% sits in the top ten. The sample holds many counts of this clonotype. Sequencing was performed on peripheral blood. The sequence was collected from an adult man with Graves' ophthalmopathy.

Here the CDR3 DNA reads TGCAGCGTTGATAAGGACCCCGGCTACACCTTC. Residues: CSVDKDPGYTF. This chain links TRBV29-1 with TRBJ1-2, with unresolved D. V was cut by 3 bases and J by 8 bases, with 10 bases left in between. This CDR3 has 11 amino acids. The germline gives CDR1 SQVTM, CDR2 ANQGSEA.